The TCR beta chain described here comes from a study of CD4 and CD8 cells across lung adenocarcinoma regions (dated by TCRdb to 2016 to 2019). Regarding the study in general: The study compared tumor centers with tumor margins to examine intratumor heterogeneity of the T cell receptor repertoire.

The CDR3 holds 15 amino acids from the cysteine to the phenylalanine. Of all the DNA, just the CDR3 is kept, 45 bases in frame from base 1. V was cut back by 2 bases and J by 6 bases, leaving a gap of 14 bases between them. The protocol used for the library was PCR. The sequencing machine was a HiSeq X Ten. TCRdb reran the public reads through fastp at Q25 and MiXCR, keeping productive beta chains. Rows merge per CDR3 protein into single entries with the most common DNA and genes. In this sample the table shows 9,500 to 11,000 distinct CDR3 sequences, less than 70% of which occur a single time. The biggest ten clones account for 15% to 20% of the sample. Regarding this clonotype: The antigen this receptor binds is unknown. No clone much larger than this one lies a single base away; base qualities are absent.

Donors were patients with localized lung adenocarcinoma, a subtype of non-small cell lung cancer. Samples were obtained from the centers of localized lung adenocarcinomas. For TCR repertoire analysis, CD4+ T cells from tumor tissue were profiled apart from CD8+ T cells. This chain is built from TRBV12-3 or TRBV12-4 and TRBJ2-4, with TRBD1 tentatively as D gene (6 bases match). The TCR was taken from a male donor with lung adenocarcinoma. The CD4 and CD8 labels of this study may be unreliable. The sample was CD4+ T cells from the center of a lung tumor. In light of the paper, this sample's cell subset or site label describes: tumor center region. In nucleotides, the sequence is TGTGCCAGCAGTTTACTTCCAGGGGCAGGAAACATTCAGTACTTC. It translates to CASSLLPGAGNIQYF.